This is a list of T cell receptor beta chains from one sample in a study of CD8 T cells in ankylosing spondylitis. TCRdb called the 5' RACE reads again in MiXCR, with one record for every CDR3 protein. The table has some 840,000 distinct CDR3 sequences, roughly 12% seen once. The sample comprised blood, either unsorted or a sorted T cell fraction (not recorded which). Every receptor here comes from a male donor with ankylosing spondylitis. Each CDR3 is given with its conserved first and last residue. A D gene is named only where the DNA matches it firmly. Size tells how often a clone was seen (once, few, many) or the class of an expanded clone, and some rows leave it out.

abundance	v_gene	j_gene	len	d_gene	CDR3aa	CDR3nt
NA	TRBV20-1	TRBJ2-1	16	TRBD2	CCAFTPLAGAYNEQFF	TGCTGTGCTTTTACTCCCCTAGCGGGAGCCTACAATGAGCAGTTCTTC
few	TRBV4-2	TRBJ2-7	16	TRBD1	CASSQGTGVTSYEQYF	TGTGCCAGCAGCCAAGGAACAGGGGTCACCTCCTACGAGCAGTACTTC
many	TRBV10-3	TRBJ2-3	16	NA	CAISDRGETGTDTQYF	TGTGCCATCAGTGACCGGGGAGAGACAGGCACAGATACGCAGTATTTT
few	TRBV20-1	TRBJ2-7	13	NA	CSASQARAYEQYF	TGCAGTGCTAGCCAAGCGCGTGCCTACGAGCAGTACTTC
many	TRBV20-1	TRBJ1-5	13	NA	CSATGRGNQPQHF	TGCAGTGCTACAGGGAGGGGCAATCAGCCCCAGCATTTT
NA	TRBV20-1	TRBJ2-1	13	NA	CSARDPEGYEQFF	TGCAGTGCTAGAGACCCGGAGGGCTATGAGCAGTTCTTC
NA	TRBV3-1	TRBJ1-5	13	NA	CASSQYVNQPQHF	TGTGCCAGCAGCCAGTACGTCAATCAGCCCCAGCATTTT
few	TRBV5-4	TRBJ2-2	15	NA	CASSLGQGGAGELFF	TGTGCCAGCAGCTTGGGACAGGGAGGCGCCGGGGAGCTGTTTTTT
NA	TRBV7-2	TRBJ1-3	14	NA	CASSLASRFRTIYF	TGTGCCAGCAGCTTAGCTAGCAGGTTCCGCACCATATATTTT
many	TRBV20-1	TRBJ2-7	14	NA	CSARDKPIYYEQYF	TGCAGTGCTAGGGACAAACCCATTTACTACGAGCAGTACTTC
NA	TRBV20-1	TRBJ1-2	12	NA	CSAAAGNYGYTF	TGCAGTGCTGCAGCAGGGAACTATGGCTACACCTTC
many	TRBV4-3	TRBJ1-2	16	NA	CASSQDWVSRNYGYTF	TGCGCCAGCAGCCAAGATTGGGTCAGCCGTAACTATGGCTACACCTTC
NA	TRBV20-1	TRBJ2-2	15	NA	CSARIGGIATGELFF	TGCAGTGCTAGGATCGGCGGGATCGCAACCGGGGAGCTGTTTTTT
few	TRBV10-3	TRBJ2-6	16	NA	CAIKVGDHSGANVLTF	TGTGCCATCAAAGTTGGCGACCACTCTGGGGCCAACGTCCTGACTTTC
many	TRBV20-1	TRBJ1-1	14	NA	CSASRQGIGKEAFF	TGCAGTGCTAGTCGTCAGGGTATCGGTAAAGAAGCTTTCTTT
few	TRBV20-1	TRBJ2-7	15	NA	CSASGDGNTNYEQYF	TGCAGTGCTAGTGGTGACGGGAATACCAACTACGAGCAGTACTTC
NA	TRBV12-3/TRBV12-4	TRBJ2-5	18	TRBD2	CASSLGTSGRAYQETQYF	TGTGCCAGCAGTTTAGGGACTAGCGGGAGGGCCTACCAAGAGACCCAGTACTTC
NA	TRBV24-1	TRBJ1-2	14	NA	CATSSGTIAYGYTF	TGTGCCACCAGTTCGGGGACTATCGCCTATGGCTACACCTTC
few	TRBV4-3	TRBJ2-5	14	NA	CASSQDTLQETQYF	TGCGCCAGCAGCCAAGATACTCTACAAGAGACCCAGTACTTC
many	TRBV12-3/TRBV12-4	TRBJ2-7	14	NA	CASSRGRGPYEQYF	TGTGCCAGCAGTCGGGGAAGAGGGCCCTACGAGCAGTACTTC
NA	TRBV20-1	TRBJ2-1	13	NA	CSALSPASREQFF	TGCAGTGCTCTAAGCCCAGCTAGCAGGGAGCAGTTCTTC
many	TRBV7-2	TRBJ2-3	13	NA	CASSLVSRGPQYF	TGTGCCAGCAGCTTAGTAAGTCGGGGCCCGCAGTATTTT
few	TRBV7-2	TRBJ1-4	15	NA	CASSRRVATNEKLFF	TGTGCCAGCAGCCGTAGGGTAGCAACTAATGAAAAACTGTTTTTT
many	TRBV29-1	TRBJ2-5	14	TRBD2	CSAGGLAGQETQYF	TGCAGCGCCGGGGGACTAGCGGGCCAAGAGACCCAGTACTTC
NA	TRBV4-3	TRBJ2-3	18	TRBD1	CAGSPSSVVASDRDTQYF	TGCGCCGGCAGCCCGAGCTCAGTAGTCGCTTCGGACAGGGATACGCAGTATTTT
few	TRBV20-1	TRBJ2-5	14	TRBD2	CSASSGGDLETQYF	TGCAGTGCCTCGAGCGGGGGCGATTTAGAGACCCAGTACTTC
NA	TRBV7-9	TRBJ1-1	14	TRBD1	CASRAITGGTEAFF	TGTGCCAGCAGGGCTATTACAGGGGGTACTGAAGCTTTCTTT